The 5 T cell receptor beta chains below were found in one sample sequenced in a study of blood T cell repertoires in COVID-19. Method: immunoSEQ multiplex PCR; TCRdb's copy keeps in-frame clones and lacks some. The sample lists around 180,000 clones, approximately 73% occurring once. Sequences were obtained from PBMCs or T cells enriched from blood (not recorded which). The receptors were sampled from a woman aged 45-60 years with acute COVID-19.

The rearrangement links TRBV19 to TRBJ2-5; 8 bases match TRBD1. Germline assignment: CDR1 LNHDA and CDR2 SQIVND (reference sequence). This CDR3 has 15 residues. V was clipped by 5 bases and J by 5 bases; unmatched bases: 10. The CDR3 region is CASSFLDRVRETQYF. For the CDR3, the DNA is TGTGCCAGTAGTTTTCTGGACAGGGTCAGGGAGACCCAGTACTTC.

J is TRBJ2-1 and V is TRBV10-3, with a weak D call TRBD1 (6 bases). V was pared by 0 bases and J by 12 bases, with 15 bases between. This CDR3 is 14 amino acids long. Per the germline V gene, CDR1 is ENHRY and CDR2 is SYGVKD. The CDR3 DNA follows: TGTGCCATCAGTGAGTCAGAGGACAGAGGTATGCAGTTCTTC. Its protein is CAISESEDRGMQFF.

This clone was seen once. The chain recombines TRBV5-6 with TRBJ2-2; maybe TRBD2 (6 bases). V was trimmed by 2 bases and J by 3 bases, leaving 8 bases between them. This CDR3 comprises 14 residues. Germline CDR1 SGHDT, CDR2 YYEEEE. CDR3 coding DNA: TGTGCCAGCAGCTTCTGGGGGGACACCGGGGAGCTGTTTTTT. It yields the protein CASSFWGDTGELFF.

The CDR3 loop is CASSLFVSGGYNEQFF. The DNA for the CDR3 is TGTGCCAGCAGTCTCTTCGTTAGCGGGGGTTACAATGAGCAGTTCTTC. The chain couples TRBV28 to TRBJ2-1; 9 bases fit TRBD2. Germline lookup yields CDR1 MDHEN and CDR2 SYDVKM. V shed 5 bases and J 4 bases; nucleotides not matched to a gene: 9. The CDR3 totals 16 residues.

This clone turned up a few times. The chain links TRBV7-9 to TRBJ2-5, with D tentatively TRBD1 (6 bases). CDR1 is SEHNR, CDR2 FQNEAQ, per germline (reference sequence). The germline V and J ends were trimmed by 1 base and 5 bases, with 8 bases remaining between them. CDR3 length: 13 residues. The CDR3 nucleotides read TGTGCCAGCAGCTTAGTTACAGGGGAGACCCAGTACTTC. Amino acid sequence: CASSLVTGETQYF.